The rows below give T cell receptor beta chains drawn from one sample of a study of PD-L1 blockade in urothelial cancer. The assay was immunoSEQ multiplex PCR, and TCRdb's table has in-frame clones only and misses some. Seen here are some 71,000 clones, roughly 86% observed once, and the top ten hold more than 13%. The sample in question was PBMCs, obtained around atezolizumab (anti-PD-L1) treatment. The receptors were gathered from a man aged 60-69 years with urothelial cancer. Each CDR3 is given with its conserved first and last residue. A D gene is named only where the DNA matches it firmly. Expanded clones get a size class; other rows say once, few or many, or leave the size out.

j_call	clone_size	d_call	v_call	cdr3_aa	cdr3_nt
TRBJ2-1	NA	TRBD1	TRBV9	CASSTSGQGHNEQFF	TGTGCCAGCAGCACATCGGGACAGGGCCACAATGAGCAGTTCTTC
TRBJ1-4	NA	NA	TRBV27	CASRLGVTNEKLFF	TGTGCCAGCAGGCTCGGGGTAACTAATGAAAAACTGTTTTTT
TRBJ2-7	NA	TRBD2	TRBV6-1	CASIKWLAGGYEQYF	TGTGCCAGCATCAAATGGCTAGCGGGGGGATACGAGCAGTACTTC
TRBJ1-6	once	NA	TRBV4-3	CASSLYRGSENSPLHF	TGCGCCAGCAGCCTTTATCGAGGGTCGGAGAATTCACCCCTCCACTTT
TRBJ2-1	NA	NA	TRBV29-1	CSVARMVRPYNEQFF	TGCAGCGTTGCTAGGATGGTGAGACCCTACAATGAGCAGTTCTTC
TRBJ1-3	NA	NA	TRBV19	CASRRTNTLRVPGNTIYF	TGTGCCAGTAGGAGGACTAACACCCTCAGGGTACCTGGAAACACCATATATTTT
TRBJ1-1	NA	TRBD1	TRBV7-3	CASSENRGLAEAFF	TGTGCCAGCAGCGAAAACAGGGGATTAGCTGAAGCTTTCTTT
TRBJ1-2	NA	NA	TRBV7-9	CASSFGQDLGYTF	TGTGCCAGCAGCTTTGGGCAGGATCTGGGCTACACCTTC
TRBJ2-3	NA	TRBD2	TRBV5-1	CASSLGLAGGNTDTQYF	TGCGCCAGCAGCCTTGGCCTAGCGGGGGGGAACACAGATACGCAGTATTTT
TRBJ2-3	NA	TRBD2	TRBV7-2	CASSSLAGLTDTQYF	TGTGCCAGCAGCTCACTAGCGGGACTCACAGATACGCAGTATTTT
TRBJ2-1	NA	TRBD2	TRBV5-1	CASSIDGASGGVYNEQFF	TGCGCCAGCAGCATCGACGGGGCTAGCGGGGGGGTTTACAATGAGCAGTTCTTC
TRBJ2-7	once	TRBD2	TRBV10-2	CASSESGAGYYEQYF	TGCGCCAGCAGTGAGTCGGGAGCGGGGTATTACGAGCAGTACTTC
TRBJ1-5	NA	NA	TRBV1	CTSSPPRDSNSNQPQHF	TGCACCAGCAGCCCCCCCCGGGACAGCAATAGCAATCAGCCCCAGCATTTT
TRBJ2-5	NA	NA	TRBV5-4	CASSFPGVEETQYF	TGTGCCAGCAGCTTCCCGGGGGTAGAAGAGACCCAGTACTTC
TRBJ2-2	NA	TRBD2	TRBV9	CASSVGGPSGVWTGELFF	TGTGCCAGCAGCGTAGGGGGGCCTAGCGGGGTGTGGACCGGGGAGCTGTTTTTT
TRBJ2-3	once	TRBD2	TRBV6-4	CASSIGGAADTQYF	TGTGCCAGTTCCATCGGGGGGGCCGCAGATACGCAGTATTTT
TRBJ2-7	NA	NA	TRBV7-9	CASSLVLYEQYF	TGTGCCAGCAGCTTAGTCCTCTACGAGCAGTACTTC
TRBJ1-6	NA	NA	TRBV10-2	CASSGGDTSPLHF	TGCGCCAGCAGCGGGGGGGATACTTCACCCCTCCACTTT
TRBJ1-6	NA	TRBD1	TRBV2	CASSGLQGAQSPLHF	TGTGCCAGCAGCGGACTACAGGGGGCTCAATCACCCCTCCACTTT
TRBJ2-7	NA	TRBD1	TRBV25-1	CASSDPGQGDYEQYF	TGTGCCAGCAGTGACCCGGGACAGGGCGATTACGAGCAGTACTTC
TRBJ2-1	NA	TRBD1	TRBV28	CASALIGTGRYNEQFF	TGTGCCAGCGCACTTATAGGGACAGGTCGATACAATGAGCAGTTCTTC
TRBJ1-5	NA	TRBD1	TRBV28	CASSSGGGNQPQHF	TGTGCCAGCAGTTCAGGGGGAGGCAATCAGCCCCAGCATTTT
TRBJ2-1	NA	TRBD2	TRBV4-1	CASSQVSTLADPYNEQFF	TGCGCCAGCAGCCAAGTATCAACTCTAGCGGACCCCTACAATGAGCAGTTCTTC
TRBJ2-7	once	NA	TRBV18	CASSPKSAGTFYEQYF	TGTGCCAGCTCACCAAAGTCTGCGGGGACCTTTTACGAGCAGTACTTC
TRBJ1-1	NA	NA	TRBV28	CASSLQNTEAFF	TGTGCCAGCAGTTTACAGAACACTGAAGCTTTCTTT
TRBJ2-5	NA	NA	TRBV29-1	CSGTIQETQYF	TGCAGCGGGACTATTCAAGAGACCCAGTACTTC
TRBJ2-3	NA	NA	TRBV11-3	CASSPGTGRGTDTQYF	TGTGCCAGCAGCCCCGGGACTGGTAGGGGCACAGATACGCAGTATTTT
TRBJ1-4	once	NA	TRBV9	CASSPGTREKLFF	TGTGCCAGCAGCCCGGGGACTCGCGAAAAACTGTTTTTT
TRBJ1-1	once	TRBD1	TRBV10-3	CAIRETGGDAEAFF	TGTGCCATCAGAGAGACAGGGGGCGACGCTGAAGCTTTCTTT
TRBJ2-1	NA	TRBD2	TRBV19	CASSILARTSGGNEQFF	TGTGCCAGTAGTATCTTAGCCCGGACTAGCGGGGGGAATGAGCAGTTCTTC
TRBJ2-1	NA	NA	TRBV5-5	CASSLGGQKWNEQFF	TGTGCCAGCAGCTTGGGTGGACAGAAATGGAATGAGCAGTTCTTC
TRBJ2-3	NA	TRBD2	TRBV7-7	CASSSGLAGTDTQYF	TGTGCTAGCAGCTCGGGACTAGCGGGCACAGATACGCAGTATTTT
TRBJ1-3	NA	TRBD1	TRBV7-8	CASSTGQGDPNSGNTIYF	TGTGCCAGCAGCACGGGACAGGGGGACCCGAACTCTGGAAACACCATATATTTT